The present entry profiles one TCR beta chain with its context. The time point: patch test 3, about 24 weeks after DPC sensitization. Specified treatment: therapeutic diphenylcyclopropenone sensitization with weekly scalp DPC. This record belongs to a study of human T cells and chemical hapten exposure. V lost 8 bases, J lost 2 bases, and 3 bases stayed unmatched. Germline CDR1 is ENHRY and CDR2 is SYGVKD. This CDR3 comprises 13 residues. TCRdb re-derived calls from the RACE reads in MiXCR, one entry per CDR3 protein. Of about 160,000 distinct CDR3 sequences listed, around a quarter are singletons. Source: whole blood, taken in connection with sensitization to the hapten diphenylcyclopropenone (DPC). The chain couples TRBV10-3 to TRBJ1-1; TRBD1 matches at 9 bases. This receptor was obtained from a woman aged 18-29 years with alopecia areata. Some clones in this sample may be carry-over from other donors' samples. The CDR3 region has the DNA TGTGCCATCCGGGGACAGGGAAACACTGAAGCTTTCTTT. Amino acid sequence: CAIRGQGNTEAFF.